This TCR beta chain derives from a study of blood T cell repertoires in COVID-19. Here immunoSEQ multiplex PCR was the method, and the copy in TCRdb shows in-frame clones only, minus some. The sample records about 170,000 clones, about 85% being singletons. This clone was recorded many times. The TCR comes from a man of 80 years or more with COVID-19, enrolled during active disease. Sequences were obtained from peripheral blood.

The DNA for the CDR3 is TGTGCCAGCAGTGAATTCGACTCTCCGGGAACGTTCTACGAGCAGTACTTC. It yields the protein CASSEFDSPGTFYEQYF. The V and J genes are TRBV2 and TRBJ2-7, with D maybe TRBD2 (5 bases). Looked up from germline, CDR1 is SNHLY and CDR2 is FYNNEI. The CDR3 loop spans 17 amino acids. The ends were cut back, 2 bases at V and 3 bases at J, with 20 bases in the middle.